Listed below are T cell receptor beta chains from one sample, sequenced in a study of vaccination effects on CD4 cells after COVID-19. Here immunoSEQ multiplex PCR was the method, and the copy in TCRdb shows in-frame clones only, minus some. Here the sample spans 25,000 to 30,000 clones, under 85% being singletons. These receptors have no known antigen. The input for sequencing was CD4+ T cells from PBMCs cultured with HCoV-OC43 spike peptides, taken after COVID-19 vaccination. These receptors all come from a human donor who received a COVID-19 vaccine. The CDR3 runs from the conserved cysteine through the conserved F or W. D genes are given only for firm matches. Some rows have no size entry. The others give once, few or many, or a class for an expanded clone.

- TRBJ2-7 - TRBV13 TGTGCCAGCAGGGTAGCGGCACGCTCCTACGAGCAGTACTTC CASRVAARSYEQYF
- TRBJ1-5 once TRBV5-1 TGCGCCAGCAGCTGGGGGGAGTATAGCAATCAGCCCCAGCATTTT CASSWGEYSNQPQHF
TRBD1 TRBJ1-3 once TRBV4-1 TGCGCCAGCAGGGATCCAGGGGGGAGATCTGGAAACACCATATATTTT CASRDPGGRSGNTIYF
TRBD1 TRBJ1-4 - TRBV5-4 TGTGCCAGCAGCCTCCGGGACAGGGATGAAAAACTGTTTTTT CASSLRDRDEKLFF
- TRBJ1-4 - TRBV29-1 TGCAGCGTTGAAGACGGGGGGACCTATGGAAAACTGTTTTTT CSVEDGGTYGKLFF
- TRBJ1-1 - TRBV29-1 TGCAGCGCCATTAATAGGGGGAAGAGTGAAGCTTTCTTT CSAINRGKSEAFF
TRBD1 TRBJ1-1 - TRBV27 TGTGCCAGCAGTGTCGCAGGGGGCCCGAACACTGAAGCTTTCTTT CASSVAGGPNTEAFF
TRBD1 TRBJ1-2 - TRBV3-1/TRBV3-2 TGTGCCAGCAGCTACGGGACAGGGGGTGTATGGAGTGGCTACACCTTC CASSYGTGGVWSGYTF
TRBD1 TRBJ2-7 - TRBV18 TGTGCCAGCTCTCCTGGACAGGAGAATGCGCAGTACTTC CASSPGQENAQYF
TRBD2 TRBJ2-1 - TRBV2 TGTGCCAGCAGGAGACTAGCGGGAGGGCATGAGCAGTTCTTC CASRRLAGGHEQFF
TRBD1 TRBJ1-2 - TRBV7-9 TGTGCCAGCGGAGCCTTACAGGGGGAGGGTGGCTACACCTTC CASGALQGEGGYTF
- TRBJ2-5 - TRBV6-5 TGTGCCAGCAGTTATCCCCCTGGCGGGGTAAAAGAGACCCAGTACTTC CASSYPPGGVKETQYF
- TRBJ1-2 - TRBV19 TGTGCCAGTAGTATTACGTCGGACTATGGCTACACCTTC CASSITSDYGYTF
TRBD1 TRBJ2-2 - TRBV5-6 TGTGCCAGCAGCCCCTCGGGACAGGGCTACACCGGGGAGCTGTTTTTT CASSPSGQGYTGELFF
TRBD2 TRBJ2-1 - TRBV11-3 TGTGCCAGCAGCTTAGAGGGGGGGACTAGCGGTGAGCAGTTCTTC CASSLEGGTSGEQFF
TRBD1 TRBJ2-1 few TRBV2 TGTGCCAGCAGCCAGGACAGGTGGGATTACAATGAGCAGTTCTTC CASSQDRWDYNEQFF
TRBD2 TRBJ2-1 - TRBV10-1 TGCGCCAGCAGAGAAAGCGGGGGTAACGAGCAGTTCTTC CASRESGGNEQFF
- TRBJ1-3 - TRBV24-1 TGTGCCACCAGTGGGGGGGGTAGAAACACCATATATTTT CATSGGGRNTIYF
TRBD1 TRBJ1-4 - TRBV5-1 TGCGCCAGCACCGGGACAGGGGACCTTAATGAAAAACTGTTTTTT CASTGTGDLNEKLFF
- TRBJ1-3 - TRBV18 TGTGCCAGCTCACCCGGACAGATCTCTGGAAACACCATATATTTT CASSPGQISGNTIYF
- TRBJ2-1 - TRBV20-1 TGCAGTGCTAGAGCGAAGCTGGAGCAGTTCTTC CSARAKLEQFF
- TRBJ2-7 - TRBV5-1 TGCGCCAGCGGGGGGCAGTCAACCTACGAGCAGTACTTC CASGGQSTYEQYF
TRBD1 TRBJ1-5 few TRBV5-1 TGCGCCAGCAGCTTGGGGGACAGGCAAGGAGGACAGCCCCAGCATTTT CASSLGDRQGGQPQHF
TRBD2 TRBJ2-3 - TRBV19 TGTGCCAGTACGTCCCTAGCGGGAGCCGATACGCAGTATTTT CASTSLAGADTQYF
TRBD1 TRBJ2-5 - TRBV29-1 TGCAGCGCCCAGGGACAGGTGGAGACCCAGTACTTC CSAQGQVETQYF
TRBD1 TRBJ1-5 few TRBV24-1 TGTGCCACCAGTGATGCCGGACACAGGGGGGAAAATCAGCCCCAGCATTTT CATSDAGHRGENQPQHF
TRBD1 TRBJ2-1 - TRBV19 TGTGCCAGTAGTAGTCCCAGGGGGCGCTATGAGCAGTTCTTC CASSSPRGRYEQFF
TRBD2 TRBJ2-7 - TRBV6-2/TRBV6-3 TGTGCCAGCAGTTACCGTAGCGGGAGAAGAACATACTACGAGCAGTACTTC CASSYRSGRRTYYEQYF
- TRBJ2-2 - TRBV2 TGTGCCAGCAGTTTTGGGATAGCGAACACCGGGGAGCTGTTTTTT CASSFGIANTGELFF
- TRBJ1-3 - TRBV6-5 TGTGCCAGCAGTCCCTCTATCAGCCCTGGAAACACCATATATTTT CASSPSISPGNTIYF
- TRBJ2-2 few TRBV4-2 TGTGCCAGCAGCCAAACGAAGGGGGGAGGTACCGGGGAGCTGTTTTTT CASSQTKGGGTGELFF
- TRBJ1-4 - TRBV5-1 TGCGCCAGCAGCTTGGCCAGGCAGAGAGATGAAAAACTGTTTTTT CASSLARQRDEKLFF
TRBD1 TRBJ2-5 - TRBV5-5 TGTGCCAGCAGCCCGGGACAGGACATTAGGGCCCAGTACTTC CASSPGQDIRAQYF
- TRBJ2-4 - TRBV5-5 TGTGCCAGCAGCGGCGGGGTCCCGAGGGGCATTCAGTACTTC CASSGGVPRGIQYF
- TRBJ2-2 - TRBV2 TGTGCCAGCAGGATGGACGGATACACCGGGGAGCTGTTTTTT CASRMDGYTGELFF
TRBD1 TRBJ2-5 - TRBV3-1/TRBV3-2 TGTGCCAGCAGCAAAGGACAGGGTAGTCGCCAAGAGACCCAGTACTTC CASSKGQGSRQETQYF
TRBD1 TRBJ1-2 - TRBV7-9 TGTGCCAGCAGCTTAGATGGACAGGGCTACGGCGGCTACACCTTC CASSLDGQGYGGYTF
- TRBJ2-3 few TRBV7-6 TGTGCCAGCAGCTTAGCCCTAGCGTCGGCAGATACGCAGTATTTT CASSLALASADTQYF
- TRBJ2-2 few TRBV7-9 TGTGCCAGCAGCGAAGACACCGGGGAGCTGTTTTTT CASSEDTGELFF
TRBD1 TRBJ1-2 few TRBV3-1/TRBV3-2 TGTGCCAGCAGCCAAGCCGACAGGGATCTCTATGGCTACACCTTC CASSQADRDLYGYTF
TRBD2 TRBJ2-7 - TRBV5-1 TGCGCCAGCAGCTTGGTCGCGGGGGGGAACTACGAGCAGTACTTC CASSLVAGGNYEQYF